This TCR beta chain was documented in a study of blood T cell repertoires in COVID-19. About the research overall: The United States, Italy and Spain provided the acute and convalescent COVID-19 samples.

Germline V gene lookup returns CDR1 MDHEN and CDR2 SYDVKM. Trimming cost V 7 bases and J 14 bases, with 14 bases left between them. This CDR3 is built from 11 residues. Assignment of participants to cohorts was predicated upon participant-reported clinical history. Clones were sequenced by immunoSEQ multiplex PCR, and TCRdb holds only the in-frame ones, with some missing. The sample records 250,000 to 300,000 clones, roughly four fifths being singletons. This clone was observed a few times. The chain is built from TRBV28 and TRBJ1-4; D remains unclear. Material: PBMCs or T cells enriched from blood (not recorded which). The clonotype comes from a man aged 25-45 years with acute COVID-19. Here the CDR3 DNA reads TGTGCCAGCACTCCCTTAATTCCCCTGTTTTTT. Translation: CASTPLIPLFF.